The clone carrying this TCR beta chain was recorded a few times. The antigen is undetermined. The data belong to a study of CD8 T cells in ankylosing spondylitis. Study-level findings and limits: Clones that were linked to disease were CD8+ and were relatively rare in peripheral blood.

TCRdb independently ran MiXCR on the 5' RACE reads; one entry per CDR3 protein. Among some 250,000 distinct CDR3 sequences, around 11% were seen once, and the ten largest hold 6.8%. Specimen: blood, either unsorted or a sorted T cell fraction (not recorded which). This clonotype originated in a male donor with ankylosing spondylitis or in good health (not recorded which).

In DNA, the CDR3 is TGTGCCAGCAGCCAAGGTGATGTAGCTGGGCTATTGGGGCAGTACTTC. Its protein is CASSQGDVAGLLGQYF. The chain carries TRBV3-1 and TRBJ2-7; D unresolved. CDR3 length: 16 residues. With 1 base removed from V and 9 bases from J, the gap between germline ends came to 22 bases. The V gene's germline CDR1 is LGHDT and CDR2 YNNKEL (reference sequence).